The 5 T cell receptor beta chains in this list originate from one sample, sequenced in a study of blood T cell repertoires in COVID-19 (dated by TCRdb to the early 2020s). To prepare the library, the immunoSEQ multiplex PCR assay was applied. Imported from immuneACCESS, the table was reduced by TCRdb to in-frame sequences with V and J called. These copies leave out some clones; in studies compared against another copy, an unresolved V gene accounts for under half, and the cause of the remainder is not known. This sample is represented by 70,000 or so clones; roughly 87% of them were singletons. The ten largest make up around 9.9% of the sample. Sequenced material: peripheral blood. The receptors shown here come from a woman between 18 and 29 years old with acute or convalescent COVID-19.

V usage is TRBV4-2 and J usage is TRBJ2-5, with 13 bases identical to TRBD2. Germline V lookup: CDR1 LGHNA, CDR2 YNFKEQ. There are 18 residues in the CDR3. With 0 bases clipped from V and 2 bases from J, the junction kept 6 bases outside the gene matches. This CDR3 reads CASSQETSGGPTQETQYF. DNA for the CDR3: TGTGCCAGCAGCCAAGAGACTAGCGGGGGGCCCACTCAAGAGACCCAGTACTTC.

Written as DNA, the CDR3 is TGTGCCAGTTCGGGGCAGGGGATGGGCACAGATACGCAGTATTTT. Translating gives CASSGQGMGTDTQYF. The rearrangement joins TRBV19 to TRBJ2-3; D might be TRBD1 (6 bases). The CDR3 extends over 15 amino acids. Germline assignment: CDR1 LNHDA and CDR2 SQIVND (reference sequence). V lost 8 bases, J lost 1 base, and 16 bases lay in between.

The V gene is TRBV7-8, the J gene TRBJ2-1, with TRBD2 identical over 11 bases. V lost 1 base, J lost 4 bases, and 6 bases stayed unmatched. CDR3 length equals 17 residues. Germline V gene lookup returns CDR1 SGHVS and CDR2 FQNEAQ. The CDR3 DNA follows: TGTGCCAGCAGCTTAGGATCTAGCGGGAGGTCATACAATGAGCAGTTCTTC. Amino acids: CASSLGSSGRSYNEQFF.

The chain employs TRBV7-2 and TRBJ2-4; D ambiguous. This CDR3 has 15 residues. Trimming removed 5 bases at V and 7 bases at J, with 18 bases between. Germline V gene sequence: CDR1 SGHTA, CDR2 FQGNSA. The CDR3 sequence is CASSPTFPTANIQYF. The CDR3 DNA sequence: TGTGCCAGCAGCCCAACCTTCCCTACCGCGAACATTCAGTACTTC.

CDR3: CASSLEVAGRYTDTQYF. DNA of the CDR3: TGTGCCAGCAGCTTAGAGGTAGCGGGGCGCTACACAGATACGCAGTATTTT. The rearrangement joins TRBV11-2 to TRBJ2-3, with 8 bases lining up with TRBD2. The CDR3 consists of 17 residues. The V segment lost 0 bases and the J segment 2 bases; nucleotides outside the gene matches: 7. Germline V CDR1 and CDR2: SGHAT, FQNNGV.